Each of the 23 T cell receptor beta chains below was sequenced from the same sample in a study of control samples from healthy donors and cancer patients. Clones were sequenced by immunoSEQ multiplex PCR, and TCRdb holds only the in-frame ones, with some missing. The profile shows approximately 68,000 clones, about 83% of them singletons. The sample consisted of blood. The receptors here all came from a man aged 60-69 years in good health.

This chain connects TRBV25-1 to TRBJ1-6; D unclear. Looked up from germline, CDR1 is MGHDK and CDR2 is SYGVNS. This CDR3 has 12 residues. Trimming stripped 5 bases from V and 10 bases from J, with 9 bases between. CDR3 nucleotides: TGTGCCAGCAGTCCACCGATCTCACCCCTCCACTTT. This gives the protein CASSPPISPLHF.

V and J are TRBV6-6 and TRBJ2-1; D unresolved. This CDR3 is built from 16 residues. The V and J ends lost 6 bases and 2 bases respectively, with 17 bases between them. Germline V gene lookup returns CDR1 MNHNY and CDR2 SVGAGI (reference sequence). CDR3 sequence: CASSPVVFETYNEQFF. The CDR3, as DNA: TGTGCCAGCAGCCCCGTGGTGTTTGAAACCTACAATGAGCAGTTCTTC.

The CDR3 here is CARSLGTFRCSTDTQYF. The CDR3 coding sequence is TGTGCCAGAAGCCTGGGGACATTCCGTTGTAGCACAGATACGCAGTATTTT. V gene TRBV5-3 combines with J gene TRBJ2-3, with D perhaps matching TRBD1 (6 bases). TRBV5-3 has ORF status, its function being uncertain. The CDR3 loop spans 17 amino acids. V lost 4 bases, J lost 0 bases, and 18 bases lay in between.

The chain carries TRBV6-6 and TRBJ2-1, with D perhaps TRBD2 (5 bases). The CDR3 has 16 residues. Germline CDR1 and CDR2: MNHNY and SVGAGI (reference sequence). Trimming removed 3 bases at V and 0 bases at J, with 12 bases between. CDR3 sequence (DNA): TGTGCCAGCAGTTATGCCGAGACTAACTCCTACAATGAGCAGTTCTTC. Protein sequence: CASSYAETNSYNEQFF.

The chain carries TRBV28 and TRBJ1-2, with 8 nucleotides matching TRBD1. Germline assignment: CDR1 MDHEN and CDR2 SYDVKM. This CDR3 is built from 16 residues. V dropped 5 bases and J dropped 1; count of bases not matched to a gene: 9. Here the CDR3 reads CASSPPPGQDNYGYTF. The CDR3 DNA reads as TGTGCCAGCAGTCCCCCACCGGGACAGGATAACTATGGCTACACCTTC.

The CDR3 DNA follows: TGTGCCACCAGCCCTCGACAGGGGGCCTATGGCTACACCTTC. This gives the protein CATSPRQGAYGYTF. The rearrangement links TRBV24-1 to TRBJ1-2; 10 bases line up with TRBD1. This CDR3 comprises 14 residues. Germline V lookup: CDR1 KGHDR, CDR2 SFDVKD. J lost 4 bases, V lost 7 bases, and 5 bases had no gene match.

V gene TRBV5-4 combines with J gene TRBJ2-7, with TRBD1 matching 7 bases. The CDR3 is made up of 15 amino acids. In germline, CDR1 is SGHNT, CDR2 YYREEE (reference sequence). Losses at the gene ends were 0 bases for V and 9 bases for J; bases not matched to a gene: 12. The CDR3 bases are TGTGCCAGCAGCTTGGGAGACAGGGACCTACGAGGGCAGTACTTC. Residues: CASSLGDRDLRGQYF.

This clone was found once. This sequence joins TRBV24-1 and TRBJ2-1, with 10 bases matching TRBD1. This CDR3 contains 15 residues. CDR1 and CDR2 (germline): KGHDR, SFDVKD. Trimming cost V 0 bases and J 8 bases; bases outside gene matches: 3. The DNA of the CDR3 is TGTGCCACCAGTGATTTGGGGACAGGGGACGATGAGCAGTTCTTC. Translation: CATSDLGTGDDEQFF.

For the CDR3, the DNA is TGTGCCAGCAGCCCCTACAATGAGCAGTTCTTC. Amino acid sequence: CASSPYNEQFF. The chain carries TRBV7-9 and TRBJ2-1; D is unclear. This CDR3 is built from 11 residues. Trimming cost V 5 bases and J 2 bases, with 1 base left between them. CDR1 is SEHNR, CDR2 FQNEAQ, per germline (reference sequence).

This rearrangement joins TRBV14 to TRBJ2-4; D possibly matches TRBD1 or TRBD2 (5 bases each). Germline V CDR1 and CDR2: SGHDN, FVKESK. The V end lost 5 bases, the J end lost 6 bases, and 14 bases lay between the germline ends. This CDR3 has 14 residues. The CDR3 loop is CASSAPGTLNIQYF. The CDR3 DNA is TGTGCCAGCAGCGCACCCGGGACCTTAAACATTCAGTACTTC.

The V gene is TRBV3-1 (or the pseudogene TRBV3-2), the J gene TRBJ1-2; the match to TRBD1 covers 8 bases. The V gene end was trimmed by 5 bases and the J gene end by 13 bases; junction bases not matched to a gene: 9. Per germline, CDR1 LGHDT and CDR2 YNNKEL (reference sequence). The CDR3 has 12 residues. CDR3 loop: CASSSSTGGTTF. CDR3 nucleotides: TGTGCCAGCAGCTCCAGCACAGGGGGGACCACCTTC.

This chain connects TRBV28 to TRBJ2-7, with 14 bases that match TRBD2. Germline CDR1 MDHEN, CDR2 SYDVKM. The CDR3 sequence is 18 residues long. J lost 2 bases, V lost 6 bases, and 12 bases had no gene match. DNA of the CDR3: TGTGCCAGCAGGGGGGGCGGGACTAGCGGGAGAGGCGCCTACGAGCAGTACTTC. This translates into CASRGGGTSGRGAYEQYF. The variable domain in full, with the rest retrieved from reference TRBV28 and TRBJ2-7, is DVKVTQSSRYLVKRTGEKVFLECVQDMDHENMFWYRQDPGLGLRLIYFSYDVKMKEKGDIPEGYSVSREKKERFSLILESASTNQTSMYLCASRGGGTSGRGAYEQYFGPGTRLTVT.

V gene TRBV3-1 (or the pseudogene TRBV3-2) combines with J gene TRBJ1-1; TRBD1 aligns across 8 bases. Looked up from germline, CDR1 is LGHDT and CDR2 is YNNKEL (reference sequence). The trim removed 4 bases at V and 5 bases at J, leaving 18 bases unmatched. This CDR3 spans 18 amino acids. CDR3 bases: TGTGCCAGCAGCCCACCATTCCGGTCCAGGGGGCGTGGGACTGAAGCTTTCTTT. Its protein product is CASSPPFRSRGRGTEAFF.

CDR3 nucleotide sequence: TGTGCCAGTAGTACCCCCCCGAGAGGCGGTCGCACAGATACGCAGTATTTT. Encoded protein: CASSTPPRGGRTDTQYF. V is TRBV19 and J is TRBJ2-3; no clear D gene. The CDR3 covers 17 residues. Germline CDR1 reads LNHDA; CDR2 reads SQIVND (reference sequence). V lost 4 bases and J 1 base, leaving 18 bases between the germline ends.

This clone was recorded only once. The genes are TRBV7-2 and TRBJ2-3; 13 positions match TRBD2. Germline values: CDR1 SGHTA, CDR2 FQGNSA. Germline trimming cut 4 bases from V and 3 bases from J; bases unmatched to any gene: 4. The CDR3 length is 16 residues. CDR3 nucleotides: TGTGCCAGCAGCTCGCTGGGACTAGCGGGAACAGATACGCAGTATTTT. Its translation is CASSSLGLAGTDTQYF. Drawing the rest from reference TRBV7-2 and TRBJ2-3, the complete variable domain is GAGVSQSPSNKVTEKGKDVELRCDPISGHTALYWYRQSLGQGLEFLIYFQGNSAPDKSGLPSDRFSAERTGGSVSTLTIQRTQQEDSAVYLCASSSLGLAGTDTQYFGPGTRLTVL.

The chain combines TRBV19 with TRBJ1-1; TRBD1 agrees at 10 bases. This CDR3 region has 21 residues. V shed 7 bases and J 1 base; nucleotides not matched to a gene: 24. Germline assignment: CDR1 LNHDA and CDR2 SQIVND (reference sequence). CDR3 nucleotides: TGTGCCAGTATTATCCCGGTTAGGGACAGGGGTTATTTTTTGGGGAACACTGAAGCTTTCTTT. Translating gives CASIIPVRDRGYFLGNTEAFF.

The rearrangement uses TRBV5-1 and TRBJ1-3, with D possibly being TRBD1 (5 bases). The germline V gene encodes CDR1 SGHRS and CDR2 YFSETQ. The CDR3 spans 17 residues. Trimming shortened V by 4 bases and J by 4 bases, and 21 bases separated the two germline ends. Here the CDR3 reads CASSNIGQGAPGNTIYF. The CDR3 region has the DNA TGCGCCAGCAGCAACATCGGGCAGGGCGCTCCCGGAAACACCATATATTTT.

The rearrangement uses TRBV15 and TRBJ2-4; 7 bases are a match to TRBD2. The CDR3 is 17 residues long. CDR1 is LNHNV, CDR2 YYDKDF, per germline (reference sequence). The junction had 10 bases not matched to a gene; V was cut back by 5 bases and J by 0 bases. The chain's CDR3 is CATSPPSGGGAKNIQYF. The DNA of the CDR3 is TGTGCCACCAGCCCCCCCTCGGGGGGAGGAGCCAAAAACATTCAGTACTTC.

The J gene is TRBJ2-7, the V gene TRBV19, with D unclear. V was clipped by 4 bases and J by 4 bases, with 17 bases between them. Germline lookup yields CDR1 LNHDA and CDR2 SQIVND (reference sequence). CDR3 size: 15 residues. The CDR3 loop is CASSTQSRPIYEQYF. The CDR3 coding sequence is TGTGCCAGTAGTACTCAATCCAGGCCCATATACGAGCAGTACTTC.

The chain recombines TRBV7-2 with TRBJ2-7, with TRBD2 as a possible D gene (5 bases). V lost 7 bases, J lost 2 bases, and 9 bases lay in between. Per the germline V gene, CDR1 is SGHTA and CDR2 is FQGNSA. CDR3 length: 12 residues. The CDR3 nucleotides read TGTGCCAGCACCCCCGGGACCTACGAGCAGTACTTC. Translating it yields CASTPGTYEQYF. The full variable domain, rest sourced from reference TRBV7-2 and TRBJ2-7, is GAGVSQSPSNKVTEKGKDVELRCDPISGHTALYWYRQSLGQGLEFLIYFQGNSAPDKSGLPSDRFSAERTGGSVSTLTIQRTQQEDSAVYLCASTPGTYEQYFGPGTRLTVT.

The CDR3 DNA reads TGTGCCAGCAGCTCGTTAGCGGGAGGGCTGTATGAGCAGTTCTTC. Translating gives CASSSLAGGLYEQFF. The genes are TRBV5-4 and TRBJ2-1; 11 bases match TRBD2. Germline values: CDR1 SGHNT, CDR2 YYREEE (reference sequence). The CDR3 extends over 15 amino acids. The V and J ends lost 3 bases and 8 bases, in that order; junction bases with no gene match: 7.

This chain connects TRBV4-2 to TRBJ2-7, with D unclear. The CDR3 runs to 15 residues. Trimming left V 1 base short and J 3 bases short, with 13 bases between. In germline, CDR1 is LGHNA, CDR2 YNFKEQ. The CDR3 region is CASSQASGPGYEQYF. The DNA of the CDR3 is TGTGCCAGCAGCCAAGCTTCCGGCCCAGGCTACGAGCAGTACTTC.

The rearrangement links TRBV19 to TRBJ1-5, with D tentatively TRBD1 (6 bases). Trimming took off 7 bases at V and 1 base at J, with 14 bases between the two ends. Per the germline V gene, CDR1 is LNHDA and CDR2 is SQIVND (reference sequence). The CDR3 covers 15 residues. In DNA, the CDR3 is TGTGCCAGTACGGGGGGAGGGGGAAGCAATCAGCCCCAGCATTTT. Its translation is CASTGGGGSNQPQHF.